A selection of T cell receptor beta chains follows, all from one sample in a study of T cells after somatic rescue of genetic block. The protocol was immunoSEQ multiplex PCR, while the TCRdb copy is restricted to in-frame clones and leaves out a portion. Of 110,000 or so clones listed, 90% to 95% are singletons. What was sequenced was peripheral blood mononuclear cells (PBMCs). These receptor sequences come from a young woman. Each CDR3 is given without its conserved first and last residue. Each record gives: J gene, V gene, clone size, D gene, CDR3 protein. D genes are given only for firm matches. The listing skips clone size in some rows; elsewhere it reads once, few, many or a size class.

TRBJ2-3	TRBV9	NA	TRBD1	ASSDGTGEGDTQY
TRBJ2-1	TRBV5-1	NA	NA	ASSLDSRSYNEQF
TRBJ2-7	TRBV2	few	TRBD2	ASSPLASGGLNLYEQY
TRBJ1-5	TRBV28	few	NA	ASSLDQPQH
TRBJ1-5	TRBV6-1	NA	NA	ASSEGWGYNQPQH
TRBJ1-4	TRBV6-1	NA	TRBD1	ASSETGTGVGGEKLF
TRBJ2-7	TRBV7-2	NA	NA	ASSLTGSPFYEQY
TRBJ2-2	TRBV7-3	NA	NA	ASSLGARGTTGELF
TRBJ2-2	TRBV4-3	NA	TRBD2	ASAPLGGGPALQPGPGELF
TRBJ1-2	TRBV6-4	few	NA	ASSERLNYGYT
TRBJ2-5	TRBV30	NA	NA	AWSVNSQETQY
TRBJ2-2	TRBV5-1	NA	TRBD1	ASTLTGTNTGELF
TRBJ2-7	TRBV7-2	NA	TRBD2	ASSTGTIIDEQY
TRBJ1-2	TRBV6-5	NA	NA	ASSSPTVGYT
TRBJ2-5	TRBV19	NA	TRBD1	ATSEQGWWETQY
TRBJ2-5	TRBV5-8	NA	TRBD1	ASSLDRKETQY
TRBJ2-7	TRBV14	NA	TRBD1	ASSHNRGREQY
TRBJ2-7	TRBV30	NA	TRBD2	AWGSGGSSYEQY
TRBJ2-7	TRBV11-2	NA	TRBD2	ASTLGGLTYEQY
TRBJ1-2	TRBV4-3	NA	NA	ASSQDSFYGYT
TRBJ1-2	TRBV10-1	NA	NA	GEVLGDGYT
TRBJ1-1	TRBV4-1	NA	NA	ASSRQGEAF
TRBJ2-7	TRBV7-2	NA	NA	ASSPKDGEGPTYEQY
TRBJ2-4	TRBV7-2	NA	NA	ASSLGSGTSKNIQY
TRBJ2-3	TRBV7-9	NA	TRBD2	ASSPPGTSGTYSTDTQY
TRBJ2-2	TRBV5-1	NA	TRBD1	ASSPGDRATGELF
TRBJ2-5	TRBV28	NA	TRBD2	ASRGTSYPSGTTQETQY
TRBJ2-1	TRBV9	NA	TRBD2	ASSYGTSGGAYNEQF
TRBJ2-3	TRBV15	once	NA	ATSNRGLSTDTQY